This is a list of T cell receptor beta chains from one sample in a study of CD8 T cells in Susac syndrome. TCRdb reprocessed the immunoSEQ multiplex PCR reads via MiXCR and lists one record per CDR3 protein. The repertoire holds around 270,000 distinct CDR3 sequences, with 65% to 90% as singletons. The sequenced material came from CD8+ T cells from PBMCs. Source of these receptors: a human donor with multiple sclerosis. CDR3s include the opening cysteine and the closing phenylalanine or tryptophan. The D gene is left open where the match is weak. Clone size is shown for a subset of rows, as once, few, many or a class of expanded clone.

j_call,d_call,clone_size,v_call,cdr3_nt,cdr3_aa
TRBJ2-5,-,-,TRBV5-5,TGTGCCAGCAGCTTGGAATGGGGGGAAGAGACCCAGTACTTC,CASSLEWGEETQYF
TRBJ2-5,TRBD2,-,TRBV27,TGTGCCAGCAGGCCCACTAGCGGAGAGACCCAGTACTTC,CASRPTSGETQYF
TRBJ2-7,-,once,TRBV20-1,TGCAGTGCTATAGTTACAGGGAGGTACGAGCAGTACTTC,CSAIVTGRYEQYF
TRBJ1-2,-,-,TRBV7-9,TGTGCCAGCAGCTCGACAGGTATACTTCATGGCTACACCTTC,CASSSTGILHGYTF
TRBJ2-5,TRBD2,-,TRBV28,TGTGCCAGCAGTTCTCTTCTAGGACTAGCGTCATTTGGGGAGACCCAGTACTTC,CASSSLLGLASFGETQYF
TRBJ2-1,-,-,TRBV20-1,TGCAGTGCTAGACCTCTTGGTGGGGTCTCCTACAATGAGCAGTTCTTC,CSARPLGGVSYNEQFF
TRBJ2-2,-,-,TRBV5-3,TGTGCCAGAAGGCGGCAACCGGGAGCGAACACCGGGGAGCTGTTTTTT,CARRRQPGANTGELFF
TRBJ2-1,TRBD2,-,TRBV19,TGTGCCAGTAACCTCGGGCTAGCGGGGCACAATGAGCAGTTCTTC,CASNLGLAGHNEQFF
TRBJ2-7,-,-,TRBV24-1,TGTGCCACCAGTGATGCCACAGGGCCGAACCACTACGAGCAGTACTTC,CATSDATGPNHYEQYF
TRBJ1-2,TRBD1,once,TRBV11-2,TGTGCCAGCAGCTCCTGGGACAGGTCGGCTAACTATGGCTACACCTTC,CASSSWDRSANYGYTF
TRBJ1-1,TRBD1,-,TRBV24-1,TGTGCCACCAGTGATCCCGGGACAGCCGAAGCTTTCTTT,CATSDPGTAEAFF
TRBJ2-1,-,-,TRBV5-6,TGTGCCAGCAGCTTGGACGGGACTGGGCGGAATGAGCAGTTCTTC,CASSLDGTGRNEQFF
TRBJ2-1,-,-,TRBV20-1,TGCAGTGCTAGGGACTCAGGGTACTATGAGCAGTTCTTC,CSARDSGYYEQFF
TRBJ1-2,-,-,TRBV7-9,TGTGCCAGCAGCTTAGCGGCGGGGATGGGCCTCAGCGACTACACCTTC,CASSLAAGMGLSDYTF
TRBJ2-3,-,once,TRBV7-2,TGTGCCAGCAGCTTAGGAGCCGGGGGACTCGGCACAGATACGCAGTATTTT,CASSLGAGGLGTDTQYF
TRBJ1-4,-,-,TRBV9,TGTGCCAGCAGCCTTCCGGGGGCGGGTGAAAAACTGTTTTTT,CASSLPGAGEKLFF
TRBJ1-5,TRBD1,-,TRBV28,TGTGCCAGCAGGTCTTACAGGGGTGGCAATCAGCCCCAGCATTTT,CASRSYRGGNQPQHF
TRBJ2-7,-,-,TRBV20-1,TGCAGTGCTAGAGATTCCCCCTCCTCGGGCGAGCAGTACTTC,CSARDSPSSGEQYF
TRBJ2-4,-,-,TRBV4-3,TGCGCCAGCAGCCCCGAGGGTGGGAGGCCAAAAAACATTCAGTACTTC,CASSPEGGRPKNIQYF
TRBJ1-1,-,-,TRBV6-5,TGTGCCAGCAGTTACGGATGGGGGAACACTGAAGCTTTCTTT,CASSYGWGNTEAFF
TRBJ2-2,-,-,TRBV2,TGTGCCAGCAGTGAAGCGCTTGGCCCTATCACCGGGGAGCTGTTTTTT,CASSEALGPITGELFF
TRBJ1-4,-,-,TRBV10-3,TGTGCCATCAGCGACCCTCTGGAAGAAAAACTGTTTTTT,CAISDPLEEKLFF
TRBJ2-3,TRBD2,-,TRBV27,TGTGCCAGCAGTATACTAGCGGGAGCTGCAGATACGCAGTATTTT,CASSILAGAADTQYF
TRBJ2-6,-,-,TRBV7-9,TGTGCCAGCAGTCCAGCGTTCTCTGGGGCCAACGTCCTGACTTTC,CASSPAFSGANVLTF
TRBJ1-1,TRBD1,-,TRBV9,TGTGCCAGCAGCTTATTCGACAGGGGAGGGGAAGAAGCTTTCTTT,CASSLFDRGGEEAFF
TRBJ2-7,-,-,TRBV27,TGTGCCAGCAGTTTAATCAGGGATGCCTACGAGCAGTACTTC,CASSLIRDAYEQYF
TRBJ2-7,TRBD2,-,TRBV9,TGTGCCAGCAGCGCCCCTTTTAGCGGGAGTCCCTACGAGCAGTACTTC,CASSAPFSGSPYEQYF
TRBJ2-1,TRBD2,-,TRBV6-6,TGTGCCAGCAGTTACGGGTCGGGACTAGGGTTCAATGAGCAGTTCTTC,CASSYGSGLGFNEQFF
TRBJ1-2,-,-,TRBV19,TGTGCCACCCAGTCTTATGGCTACACCTTC,CATQSYGYTF
TRBJ1-2,-,-,TRBV27,TGTGCCAGCAGTTTATCTCAGGGGTATGGCTACACCTTC,CASSLSQGYGYTF
TRBJ2-2,-,-,TRBV12-3/TRBV12-4,TGTGCCAGCAGGACGCAGGGGGGTCTCGTAAACACCGGGGAGCTGTTTTTT,CASRTQGGLVNTGELFF
TRBJ2-7,-,-,TRBV30,TGTGCCTGGAATCGGGGGATATCCTACGAGCAGTACTTC,CAWNRGISYEQYF
TRBJ1-5,-,-,TRBV12-3/TRBV12-4,TGTGCCAGCACCGACAATTATAGCAATCAGCCCCAGCATTTT,CASTDNYSNQPQHF
TRBJ2-1,-,-,TRBV11-2,TGTGCCAGCAGCTTAGTGTCGTTTAAGGTTTGCTTC,CASSLVSFKVCF
TRBJ1-5,-,-,TRBV28,TGTGCCAGCAGTTGGGCCGGGGGGCAGGGCTTTAATCAGCCCCAGCATTTT,CASSWAGGQGFNQPQHF
TRBJ2-5,-,-,TRBV12-3/TRBV12-4,TGTGCCAGCGGGCCCGACGGGCGGAGGAGAGAAGAGACCCAGTACTTC,CASGPDGRRREETQYF
TRBJ2-5,-,-,TRBV4-3,TGCGCCAGCAGCCAAGAGACGGCCTGGGGAGAGACCCAGTACTTC,CASSQETAWGETQYF
TRBJ1-2,TRBD1,few,TRBV5-4,TGTGCCAGCAGCCAGGACAGGGACTATGGCTACACCTTC,CASSQDRDYGYTF
TRBJ2-1,TRBD1,once,TRBV29-1,TGCAGCGCAAAACGACGGACAGGGGCAGTGATAACGAATGAGCAGTTCTTC,CSAKRRTGAVITNEQFF
TRBJ2-3,TRBD2,-,TRBV11-2,TGTGCCAGCAGCCCGGGGACTAGCGGAACCACAGATACGCAGTATTTT,CASSPGTSGTTDTQYF
TRBJ2-5,TRBD1,-,TRBV30,TGTGCCTGGAGCCGCGGACAGGGTATAGAGACCCAGTACTTC,CAWSRGQGIETQYF
TRBJ2-7,-,-,TRBV28,TGTGCCAGCAGTTTTATTCGAAGACAGTACGAGCAGTACTTC,CASSFIRRQYEQYF
TRBJ1-2,TRBD1,-,TRBV6-1,TGTGCCAGCAGCCCCGGGACAGGGACTAACTATGGCTACACCTTC,CASSPGTGTNYGYTF